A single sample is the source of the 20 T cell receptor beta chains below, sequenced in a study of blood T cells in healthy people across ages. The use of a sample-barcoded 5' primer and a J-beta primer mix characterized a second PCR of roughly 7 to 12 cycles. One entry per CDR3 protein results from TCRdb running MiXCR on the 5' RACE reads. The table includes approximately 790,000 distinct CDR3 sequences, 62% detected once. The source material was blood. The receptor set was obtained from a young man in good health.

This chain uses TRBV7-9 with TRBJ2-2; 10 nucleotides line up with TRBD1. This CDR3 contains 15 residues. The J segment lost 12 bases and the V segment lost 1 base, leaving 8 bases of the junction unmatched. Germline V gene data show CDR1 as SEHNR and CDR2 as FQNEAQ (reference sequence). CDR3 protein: CASSLVSGTGAQLFF. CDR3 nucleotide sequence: TGTGCCAGCAGCTTAGTTTCCGGGACAGGGGCCCAGCTGTTTTTT.

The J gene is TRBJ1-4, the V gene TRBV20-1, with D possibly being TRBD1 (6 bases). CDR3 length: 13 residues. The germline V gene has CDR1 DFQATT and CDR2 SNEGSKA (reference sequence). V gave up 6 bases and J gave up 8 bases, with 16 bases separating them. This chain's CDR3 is CSAAGAPWEKLFF. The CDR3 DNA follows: TGCAGTGCCGCGGGGGCCCCATGGGAAAAACTGTTTTTT.

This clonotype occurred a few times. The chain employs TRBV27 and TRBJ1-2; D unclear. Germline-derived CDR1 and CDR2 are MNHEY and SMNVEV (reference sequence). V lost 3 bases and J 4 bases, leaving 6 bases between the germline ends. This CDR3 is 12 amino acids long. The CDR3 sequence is CASSLPGYGYTF. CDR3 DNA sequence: TGTGCCAGCAGTTTGCCAGGCTATGGCTACACCTTC.

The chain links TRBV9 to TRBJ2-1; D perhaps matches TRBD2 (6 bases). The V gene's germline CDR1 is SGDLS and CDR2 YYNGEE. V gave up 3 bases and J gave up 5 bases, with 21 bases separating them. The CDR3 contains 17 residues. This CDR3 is CASSETPTVRRDNEQFF. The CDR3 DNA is TGTGCCAGCAGCGAAACTCCGACGGTGCGGAGGGACAATGAGCAGTTCTTC.

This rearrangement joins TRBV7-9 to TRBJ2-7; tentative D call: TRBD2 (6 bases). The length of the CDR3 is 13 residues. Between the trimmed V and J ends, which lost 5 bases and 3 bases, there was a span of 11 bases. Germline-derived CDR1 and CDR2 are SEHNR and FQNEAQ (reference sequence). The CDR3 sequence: CASSVRDFYEQYF. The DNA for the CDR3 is TGTGCCAGCAGCGTGCGGGACTTCTACGAGCAGTACTTC.

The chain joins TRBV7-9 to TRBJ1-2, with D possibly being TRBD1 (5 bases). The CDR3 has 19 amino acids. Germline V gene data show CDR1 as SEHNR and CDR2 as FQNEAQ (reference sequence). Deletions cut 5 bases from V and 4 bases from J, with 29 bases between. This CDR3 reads CASSPGHYGGIGETYGYTF. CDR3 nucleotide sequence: TGTGCCAGCAGCCCTGGTCATTATGGGGGGATAGGGGAAACCTATGGCTACACCTTC.

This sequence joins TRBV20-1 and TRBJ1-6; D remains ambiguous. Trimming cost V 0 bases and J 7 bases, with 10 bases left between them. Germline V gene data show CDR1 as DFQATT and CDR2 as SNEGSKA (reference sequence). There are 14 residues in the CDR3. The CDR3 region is CSAREDLRNSPLHF. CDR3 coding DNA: TGCAGTGCTAGAGAGGATCTGCGCAATTCACCCCTCCACTTT.

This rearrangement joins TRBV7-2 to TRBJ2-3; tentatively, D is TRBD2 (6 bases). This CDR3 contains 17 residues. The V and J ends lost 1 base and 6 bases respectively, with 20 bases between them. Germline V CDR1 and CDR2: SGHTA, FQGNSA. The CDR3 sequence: CASSLEALARNLDTQYF. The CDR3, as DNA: TGTGCCAGCAGCTTAGAGGCTCTAGCGAGGAACCTGGATACGCAGTATTTT.

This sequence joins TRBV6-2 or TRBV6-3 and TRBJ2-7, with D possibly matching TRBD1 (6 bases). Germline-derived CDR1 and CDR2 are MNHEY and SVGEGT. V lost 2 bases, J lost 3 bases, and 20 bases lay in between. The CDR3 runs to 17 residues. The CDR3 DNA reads TGTGCCAGCAGTTACCCCATTCCCACGACAGGAAACTACGAGCAGTACTTC. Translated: CASSYPIPTTGNYEQYF.

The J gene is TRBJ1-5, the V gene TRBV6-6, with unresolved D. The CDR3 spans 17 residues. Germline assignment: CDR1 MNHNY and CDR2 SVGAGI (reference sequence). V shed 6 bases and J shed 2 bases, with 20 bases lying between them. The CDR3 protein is CASSHGRLRSGNQPQHF. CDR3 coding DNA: TGTGCCAGCAGCCACGGACGACTAAGAAGTGGCAATCAGCCCCAGCATTTT.

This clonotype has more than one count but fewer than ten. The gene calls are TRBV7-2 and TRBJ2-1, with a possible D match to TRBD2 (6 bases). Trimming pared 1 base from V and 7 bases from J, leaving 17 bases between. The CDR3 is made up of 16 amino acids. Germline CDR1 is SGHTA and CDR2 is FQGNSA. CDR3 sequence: CASSLGRSGGINEQFF. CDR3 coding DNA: TGTGCCAGCAGCTTAGGAAGGTCTGGCGGGATAAATGAGCAGTTCTTC.

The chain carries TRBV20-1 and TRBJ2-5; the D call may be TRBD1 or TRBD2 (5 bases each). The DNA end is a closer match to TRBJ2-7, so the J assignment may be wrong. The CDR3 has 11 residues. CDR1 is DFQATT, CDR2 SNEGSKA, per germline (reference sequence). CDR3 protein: CSGGSTYEQYF. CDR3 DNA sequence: TGCAGTGGGGGGTCTACCTACGAGCAGTACTTC.

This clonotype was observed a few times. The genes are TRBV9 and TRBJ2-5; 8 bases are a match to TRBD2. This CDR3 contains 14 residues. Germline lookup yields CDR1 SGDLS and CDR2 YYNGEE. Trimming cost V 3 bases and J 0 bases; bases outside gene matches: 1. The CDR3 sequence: CASSGAGDQETQYF. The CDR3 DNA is TGTGCCAGCAGCGGAGCGGGGGACCAAGAGACCCAGTACTTC.

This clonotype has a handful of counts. CDR3 amino acids: CASSLSVADHEQYF. The DNA of the CDR3 is TGTGCCAGCAGTTTATCGGTGGCGGACCACGAGCAGTACTTC. The chain joins TRBV27 to TRBJ2-7; no firm D call. Germline CDR1 MNHEY, CDR2 SMNVEV (reference sequence). The V gene lost 0 bases and the J gene lost 5 bases, with 11 bases spanning the gap. CDR3 length: 14 amino acids.

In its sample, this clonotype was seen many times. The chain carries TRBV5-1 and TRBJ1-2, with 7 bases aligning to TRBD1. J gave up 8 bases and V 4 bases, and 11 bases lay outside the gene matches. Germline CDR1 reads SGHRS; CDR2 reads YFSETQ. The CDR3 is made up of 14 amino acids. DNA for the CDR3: TGCGCCAGCAGCACCGGGACAGCTCTTGAGGGCTACACCTTC. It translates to CASSTGTALEGYTF.

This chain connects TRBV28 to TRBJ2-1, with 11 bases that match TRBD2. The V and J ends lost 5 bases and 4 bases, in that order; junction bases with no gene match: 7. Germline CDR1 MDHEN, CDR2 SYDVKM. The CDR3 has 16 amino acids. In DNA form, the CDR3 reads TGTGCCAGCAGTCCCTTCGCTAGCGGGGGGTACAATGAGCAGTTCTTC. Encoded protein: CASSPFASGGYNEQFF.

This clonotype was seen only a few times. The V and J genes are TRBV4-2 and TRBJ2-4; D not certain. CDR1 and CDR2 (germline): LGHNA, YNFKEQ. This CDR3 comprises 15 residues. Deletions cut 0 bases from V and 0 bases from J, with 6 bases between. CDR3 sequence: CASSQEFLAKNIQYF. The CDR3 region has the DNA TGTGCCAGCAGCCAAGAATTCTTAGCCAAAAACATTCAGTACTTC.

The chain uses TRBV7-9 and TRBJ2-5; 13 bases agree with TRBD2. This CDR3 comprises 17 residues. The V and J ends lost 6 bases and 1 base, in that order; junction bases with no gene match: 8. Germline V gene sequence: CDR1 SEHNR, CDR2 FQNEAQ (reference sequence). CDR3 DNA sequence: TGTGCCAGCAGTCCGCCGGGACTAGCGGGGATCCAAGAGACCCAGTACTTC. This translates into CASSPPGLAGIQETQYF.

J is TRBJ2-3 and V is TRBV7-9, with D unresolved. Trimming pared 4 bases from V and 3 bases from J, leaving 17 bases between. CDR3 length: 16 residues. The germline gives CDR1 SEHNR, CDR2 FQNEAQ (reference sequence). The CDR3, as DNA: TGTGCCAGCAGCTCCCAACATATAGCCGGGACAGATACGCAGTATTTT. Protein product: CASSSQHIAGTDTQYF.

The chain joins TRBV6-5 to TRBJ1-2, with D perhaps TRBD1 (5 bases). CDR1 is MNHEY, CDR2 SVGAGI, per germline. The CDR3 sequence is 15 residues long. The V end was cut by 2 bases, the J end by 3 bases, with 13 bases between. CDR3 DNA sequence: TGTGCCAGCAGTTACGCCGCCTTGGGGGACTATGGCTACACCTTC. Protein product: CASSYAALGDYGYTF.